Below, 26 T cell receptor beta chains from the same sample are listed, as sequenced in a study of control samples from healthy donors and cancer patients. Sequencing used immunoSEQ multiplex PCR; TCRdb keeps in-frame clones, though not all of them. Of 150,000 or so clones detected, roughly 92% appear once; the ten largest clones hold roughly 13%. The sample comprised blood. Receptors were obtained from a man between 40 and 49 years old in good health.

The chain links TRBV7-3 to TRBJ2-5; tentative D call: TRBD1 (5 bases). The CDR3 runs to 13 residues. Per the germline V gene, CDR1 is SGHTA and CDR2 is FQGTGA. Trimming took off 5 bases at V and 4 bases at J, with 11 bases between the two ends. CDR3 DNA: TGTGCCAGCAGCATAGGACACATAGAGACCCAGTACTTC. This gives the protein CASSIGHIETQYF.

This clone was detected only once. The rearrangement links TRBV4-3 to TRBJ1-2; TRBD1 agrees at 9 bases. V gave up 2 bases and J gave up 5 bases; unmatched junction bases: 3. CDR3 length equals 14 residues. Germline lookup yields CDR1 LGHNA and CDR2 YSLEER. The CDR3 nucleotides read TGCGCCAGCAGCCAACTACAGGGGGCTTATGGCTACACCTTC. Translating gives CASSQLQGAYGYTF.

This rearrangement joins TRBV5-4 to TRBJ2-7; no reliable D call. Germline loops: CDR1 SGHNT, CDR2 YYREEE (reference sequence). This CDR3 contains 13 residues. Trimming took off 4 bases at V and 1 base at J, with 9 bases between the two ends. The CDR3 region is CASSPDKSYEQYF. The CDR3 DNA sequence: TGTGCCAGCAGCCCCGACAAGTCCTACGAGCAGTACTTC. The variable domain in full, with the rest retrieved from reference TRBV5-4 and TRBJ2-7, is ETGVTQSPTHLIKTRGQQVTLRCSSQSGHNTVSWYQQALGQGPQFIFQYYREEENGRGNFPPRFSGLQFPNYSSELNVNALELDDSALYLCASSPDKSYEQYFGPGTRLTVT.

This clone was seen only once. The chain uses TRBV9 and TRBJ2-2; D remains unclear. The ends were cut back, 6 bases at V and 1 base at J, with 7 bases in the middle. CDR3 length: 13 residues. Germline V CDR1 and CDR2: SGDLS, YYNGEE. This chain's CDR3 is CASTVWNTGELFF. In DNA, the CDR3 is TGTGCCAGCACCGTGTGGAACACCGGGGAGCTGTTTTTT. The full variable domain, rest sourced from reference TRBV9 and TRBJ2-2, is DSGVTQTPKHLITATGQRVTLRCSPRSGDLSVYWYQQSLDQGLQFLIQYYNGEERAKGNILERFSAQQFPDLHSELNLSSLELGDSALYFCASTVWNTGELFFGEGSRLTVL.

The table lists this clone with a count of one. J is TRBJ2-6 and V is TRBV5-1; D perhaps matches TRBD2 (5 bases). This CDR3 spans 16 amino acids. V was trimmed by 4 bases and J by 0 bases, leaving 11 bases between them. From germline, CDR1 is SGHRS and CDR2 YFSETQ. As DNA, the CDR3 is TGCGCCAGCAGCCCTGCCGCGGGCTCTGGGGCCAACGTCCTGACTTTC. Its protein is CASSPAAGSGANVLTF.

The chain recombines TRBV4-1 with TRBJ2-2, with D unresolved. The CDR3 consists of 14 residues. Trimming shortened V by 0 bases and J by 5 bases, and 7 bases separated the two germline ends. The germline V gene has CDR1 MGHRA and CDR2 YSYEKL. The CDR3 is CASSQDSRTGELFF. The CDR3, as DNA: TGCGCCAGCAGCCAAGATTCAAGGACCGGGGAGCTGTTTTTT.

V is TRBV2 and J is TRBJ1-2; D is uncertain. The CDR3 sequence is 10 residues long. V gave up 3 bases and J gave up 6 bases, with 2 bases separating them. The germline CDR1 and CDR2 sequences are SNHLY and FYNNEI. This CDR3 reads CASSEDGYTF. CDR3 nucleotides: TGTGCCAGCAGTGAGGATGGCTACACCTTC.

The J gene is TRBJ1-1, the V gene TRBV6-5, with 10 bases that match TRBD1. CDR3 length: 13 amino acids. CDR1 is MNHEY and CDR2 is SVGAGI in the germline V gene. V was clipped by 7 bases and J by 4 bases; unmatched bases: 3. CDR3 sequence (DNA): TGTGCCAGCACTCGACAGGGGGCCACTGAAGCTTTCTTT. It codes for CASTRQGATEAFF.

This CDR3 reads CATSRDGPDTGNTIYF. CDR3 bases: TGTGCCACCAGCAGAGATGGACCCGACACTGGAAACACCATATATTTT. The chain combines TRBV15 with TRBJ1-3; D ambiguous. The CDR3 is made up of 16 amino acids. The germline CDR1 and CDR2 sequences are LNHNV and YYDKDF (reference sequence). Trimming took 0 bases from V and 2 from J, leaving 11 bases between them. The complete variable domain, with remaining parts taken from reference TRBV15 and TRBJ1-3, reads DAMVIQNPRYQVTQFGKPVTLSCSQTLNHNVMYWYQQKSSQAPKLLFHYYDKDFNNEADTPDNFQSRRPNTSFCFLDIRSPGLGDTAMYLCATSRDGPDTGNTIYFGEGSWLTVV.

The chain couples TRBV18 to TRBJ2-7; 11 positions match TRBD1. The V gene's germline CDR1 is KGHSH and CDR2 LQKENI. This CDR3 region has 14 residues. V trimming: 6 bases; J trimming: 7 bases; junction bases outside the gene matches: 8. The CDR3 protein is CASSQDRGHEEQYF. CDR3 nucleotides: TGTGCCAGCTCGCAGGACAGGGGGCATGAAGAGCAGTACTTC.

This chain uses TRBV6-2 or TRBV6-3 with TRBJ1-1, with D uncertain. This CDR3 region has 13 residues. The V end lost 5 bases, the J end lost 6 bases, and 13 bases lay between the germline ends. Germline values: CDR1 MNHEY, CDR2 SVGEGT. The CDR3 DNA sequence: TGTGCCAGCAGTCAAGTAGTCAATCCTGAAGCTTTCTTT. Translation: CASSQVVNPEAFF.

In DNA, the CDR3 is TGTGCCAGCAGTGAGGGCGGGACAGGGGATTATGGCTACACCTTC. It encodes CASSEGGTGDYGYTF. The gene calls are TRBV6-1 and TRBJ1-2; 10 positions match TRBD1. The CDR3 runs to 15 residues. With 3 bases clipped from V and 5 bases from J, the junction kept 6 bases outside the gene matches. Germline assignment: CDR1 MNHNS and CDR2 SASEGT.

This clone has just a few counts. The rearrangement links TRBV19 to TRBJ2-1; TRBD1 might be the D (5 bases). The CDR3 consists of 16 residues. Germline V lookup: CDR1 LNHDA, CDR2 SQIVND (reference sequence). V was trimmed by 1 base and J by 1 base, leaving 11 bases between them. Here the CDR3 DNA reads TGTGCCAGTAGTATAGGTCAGGGATTGTCCTACAATGAGCAGTTCTTC. Its translation is CASSIGQGLSYNEQFF.

This rearrangement joins TRBV24-1 to TRBJ2-7; tentative D call: TRBD2 (5 bases). CDR3 size: 14 residues. Germline CDR1 is KGHDR and CDR2 is SFDVKD. With 4 bases removed from V and 0 bases from J, the gap between germline ends came to 9 bases. In nucleotides, the CDR3 is TGTGCCACCAGTGACGCGGGCAGCTCCTACGAGCAGTACTTC. It encodes CATSDAGSSYEQYF.

This rearrangement joins TRBV28 to TRBJ2-6; maybe TRBD2 (6 bases). The CDR3 runs to 14 residues. Trimming removed 10 bases from V and 1 base from J, with 11 bases in between. Per germline, CDR1 MDHEN and CDR2 SYDVKM. Written as DNA, the CDR3 is TGTGCCACGGAGGGTCTATCTGGGGCCAACGTCCTGACTTTC. It codes for CATEGLSGANVLTF.

The rearrangement links TRBV27 to TRBJ2-5; D gene unclear. Germline-derived CDR1 and CDR2 are MNHEY and SMNVEV (reference sequence). V lost 5 bases to trimming and J lost 5 bases, with 12 bases between them. The CDR3 is made up of 13 amino acids. The CDR3 DNA is TGTGCCAGCAGTACAACCCGGCGGGAGACCCAGTACTTC. Protein: CASSTTRRETQYF.

V gene TRBV14 combines with J gene TRBJ1-6, with 7 bases identical to TRBD1. The length of the CDR3 is 15 residues. The V and J ends lost 4 bases and 4 bases, in that order; junction bases with no gene match: 4. Germline CDR1 SGHDN, CDR2 FVKESK. The CDR3 spells CASSPPGQYNSPLHF. CDR3 DNA sequence: TGTGCCAGCAGCCCCCCGGGACAGTATAATTCACCCCTCCACTTT.

The rearrangement uses TRBV6-1 and TRBJ1-2; tentatively, D is TRBD1 (6 bases). The CDR3 consists of 14 residues. The germline V gene encodes CDR1 MNHNS and CDR2 SASEGT. The V end was cut by 7 bases, the J end by 7 bases, with 19 bases between. The CDR3 loop reads CASKGGGRDRGYTF. CDR3 nucleotide sequence: TGTGCCAGCAAGGGCGGGGGCAGGGATCGTGGCTACACCTTC.

The chain combines TRBV24-1 with TRBJ2-3; D unclear. The V end lost 7 bases, the J end lost 2 bases, and 9 bases lay between the germline ends. The CDR3 consists of 13 residues. Looked up from germline, CDR1 is KGHDR and CDR2 is SFDVKD. DNA for the CDR3: TGTGCCACCAGCCCAAGAGACACAGATACGCAGTATTTT. Residues: CATSPRDTDTQYF.

V is TRBV5-1 and J is TRBJ2-3, with TRBD1 identical over 7 bases. The CDR3 contains 15 residues. V shed 4 bases, J shed 2 bases, and the junction held 7 bases outside the gene matches. The germline V gene encodes CDR1 SGHRS and CDR2 YFSETQ. The CDR3 coding sequence is TGCGCCAGCAGCACCTGGGACAGCCTCACAGATACGCAGTATTTT. The encoded protein is CASSTWDSLTDTQYF. Full variable domain (outside the CDR3, taken from reference TRBV5-1 and TRBJ2-3): KAGVTQTPRYLIKTRGQQVTLSCSPISGHRSVSWYQQTPGQGLQFLFEYFSETQRNKGNFPGRFSGRQFSNSRSEMNVSTLELGDSALYLCASSTWDSLTDTQYFGPGTRLTVL.

The chain joins TRBV5-1 to TRBJ1-6, with 7 bases that match TRBD1. Per germline, CDR1 SGHRS and CDR2 YFSETQ. This CDR3 has 15 amino acids. The V and J ends lost 1 base and 9 bases, in that order; junction bases with no gene match: 7. CDR3 sequence (DNA): TGCGCCAGCAGCTTGCAGCAGGGGGTGAGTTCACCCCTCCACTTT. It codes for CASSLQQGVSSPLHF.

The chain links TRBV9 to TRBJ2-5; perhaps TRBD1 as D (6 bases). V gave up 2 bases and J gave up 3 bases, with 11 bases separating them. This CDR3 contains 14 residues. CDR1 and CDR2 (germline): SGDLS, YYNGEE. Here the CDR3 reads CASSVGQGKETQYF. The CDR3 nucleotides read TGTGCCAGCAGCGTTGGGCAGGGGAAAGAGACCCAGTACTTC. Using reference TRBV9 and TRBJ2-5 for the parts outside the CDR3, the full variable domain is DSGVTQTPKHLITATGQRVTLRCSPRSGDLSVYWYQQSLDQGLQFLIQYYNGEERAKGNILERFSAQQFPDLHSELNLSSLELGDSALYFCASSVGQGKETQYFGPGTRLLVL.

This clone occurred once. One end of the junction varies from germline; a read error may be responsible. The chain links TRBV7-3 to TRBJ2-3; 10 bases map to TRBD1. CDR1 and CDR2 (germline): SGHTA, FQGTGA. This CDR3 has 13 residues. The CDR3: CASSGSTGGAMDF. DNA of the CDR3: TGTGCCAGCAGCGGATCGACAGGGGGCGCAATGGACTTT.

This rearrangement joins TRBV10-3 to TRBJ2-1, with a tentative D call TRBD1 (6 bases). The germline V and J ends were trimmed by 4 bases and 5 bases, with 12 bases remaining between them. Germline-derived CDR1 and CDR2 are ENHRY and SYGVKD. CDR3 length: 14 amino acids. CDR3 region: CAISGQERDNEQFF. The CDR3 region has the DNA TGTGCCATCAGTGGACAGGAGAGAGACAATGAGCAGTTCTTC.

The CDR3 sequence: CASSLTSGKYNEQFF. The CDR3 DNA sequence: TGTGCCAGCAGTTTGACTAGCGGGAAGTACAATGAGCAGTTCTTC. The V gene is TRBV6-5, the J gene TRBJ2-1; 11 bases agree with TRBD2. CDR3 length: 15 residues. The germline V gene has CDR1 MNHEY and CDR2 SVGAGI. V lost 4 bases and J lost 4; bases outside the gene matches: 3.

This chain links TRBV5-1 with TRBJ2-2; 8 bases line up with TRBD1. The CDR3 covers 14 residues. Germline values: CDR1 SGHRS, CDR2 YFSETQ. J lost 1 base, V lost 5 bases, and 1 base had no gene match. The CDR3 nucleotides read TGCGCCAGCAGGGGGACAGGGAACACCGGGGAGCTGTTTTTT. Translated, it gives CASRGTGNTGELFF.